This T cell receptor beta chain was sequenced for a study of blood T cell repertoires in COVID-19. V lost 5 bases, J lost 6 bases, and 5 bases stayed unmatched. Germline V gene sequence: CDR1 SGHTA, CDR2 FQGNSA. The CDR3 length is 14 residues. Using immunoSEQ multiplex PCR, the repertoire was profiled, and TCRdb retains in-frame clones only, with some absent. The table includes some 240,000 clones, 80% detected once. The receptor was derived from a woman in her 70s with acute or convalescent COVID-19. The rearrangement links TRBV7-2 to TRBJ1-5, with TRBD1 matching 9 bases. What was sequenced was peripheral blood. The CDR3 DNA reads TGTGCCAGCAGCAATGGACAGGGGACTCAGCCCCAGCATTTT. Encoded protein: CASSNGQGTQPQHF.